A selection of T cell receptor beta chains follows, all from one sample in a study of T cells in Graves' hyperthyroidism and ophthalmopathy. TCRdb fed the multiplex PCR reads into MiXCR, producing one record per CDR3 protein. Here the sample spans about 210,000 distinct CDR3 sequences, 17% being singletons. The source material was blood. The receptors originated from a man aged 45-65 years with Graves' hyperthyroidism. The CDR3 runs from the conserved cysteine through the conserved F or W. The listing skips clone size in some rows; elsewhere it reads once, few, many or a size class.

clone size: -; V gene: TRBV24-1; J gene: TRBJ1-1; CDR3 protein: CATSDSGQGGTEAFF
clone size: -; V gene: TRBV9; J gene: TRBJ1-2; CDR3 protein: CASSVQASPGQGTYGYTF
clone size: many; V gene: TRBV3-1; J gene: TRBJ2-7; CDR3 protein: CASSHMATAGGNYEQYF
clone size: many; V gene: TRBV9; J gene: TRBJ1-1; CDR3 protein: CASSYRDGKNTEAFF
clone size: -; V gene: TRBV6-2/TRBV6-3; J gene: TRBJ2-3; CDR3 protein: CASSSPGRSTDTQYF
clone size: few; V gene: TRBV2; J gene: TRBJ1-3; CDR3 protein: CASSRDRPTIYF
clone size: -; V gene: TRBV6-4; J gene: TRBJ2-1; CDR3 protein: CASSVGPLSYNEQFF
clone size: -; V gene: TRBV9; J gene: TRBJ2-5; CDR3 protein: CASSVVGESQETQYF
clone size: many; V gene: TRBV9; J gene: TRBJ1-1; CDR3 protein: CASSDPRGNTEAFF
clone size: many; V gene: TRBV28; J gene: TRBJ2-5; CDR3 protein: CASTTRSQETQYF
clone size: many; V gene: TRBV6-5; J gene: TRBJ2-2; CDR3 protein: CASSYQGLTNTGELFF
clone size: few; V gene: TRBV7-8; J gene: TRBJ2-5; CDR3 protein: CASSSLAEETQYF
clone size: many; V gene: TRBV4-2; J gene: TRBJ1-1; CDR3 protein: CASSQDARQGNTEAFF
clone size: many; V gene: TRBV11-2; J gene: TRBJ2-1; CDR3 protein: CASSRKATSGRFNEQFF
clone size: -; V gene: TRBV5-5; J gene: TRBJ1-5; CDR3 protein: CASSLIVGHDQPQHF
clone size: few; V gene: TRBV7-2; J gene: TRBJ1-1; CDR3 protein: CASSSLGRETEAFF
clone size: many; V gene: TRBV7-3; J gene: TRBJ2-5; CDR3 protein: CASSLEASGPAYF
clone size: many; V gene: TRBV12-3/TRBV12-4; J gene: TRBJ2-7; CDR3 protein: CASSFGGPSYEQYF
clone size: many; V gene: TRBV12-3/TRBV12-4; J gene: TRBJ2-7; CDR3 protein: CASSFSEVGSYEQYF
clone size: many; V gene: TRBV11-3; J gene: TRBJ2-5; CDR3 protein: CASSRDPRGQTQYF
clone size: -; V gene: TRBV28; J gene: TRBJ1-2; CDR3 protein: CASVRAGYGYTF
clone size: few; V gene: TRBV6-6; J gene: TRBJ2-6; CDR3 protein: CASRRGSPRDRAFSGANVLTF
clone size: -; V gene: TRBV20-1; J gene: TRBJ1-4; CDR3 protein: CSASGTGGEKLFF
clone size: many; V gene: TRBV11-3; J gene: TRBJ2-1; CDR3 protein: CASSFWGKYNEQFF
clone size: many; V gene: TRBV25-1; J gene: TRBJ2-7; CDR3 protein: CASTITDRDSDEQYF
clone size: many; V gene: TRBV25-1; J gene: TRBJ2-1; CDR3 protein: CASSDPGLAGGDHEQFF
clone size: -; V gene: TRBV6-1; J gene: TRBJ2-7; CDR3 protein: CASSPGQATYEQYF
clone size: many; V gene: TRBV6-1; J gene: TRBJ1-2; CDR3 protein: CASSQDFRDSYGYTF
clone size: few; V gene: TRBV12-5; J gene: TRBJ1-3; CDR3 protein: CASAVGITIYF
clone size: many; V gene: TRBV7-3; J gene: TRBJ2-7; CDR3 protein: CASSTHDGYEQYF
clone size: once; V gene: TRBV6-6; J gene: TRBJ2-2; CDR3 protein: CASSYSTFTGELFF
clone size: many; V gene: TRBV7-9; J gene: TRBJ2-3; CDR3 protein: CASSSGLRDTQYF
clone size: many; V gene: TRBV6-1; J gene: TRBJ2-7; CDR3 protein: CASSEFGQGAYEQYF
clone size: many; V gene: TRBV3-1; J gene: TRBJ2-1; CDR3 protein: CASSPWASGSSYNEQFF
clone size: many; V gene: TRBV28; J gene: TRBJ2-7; CDR3 protein: CASNTFGFAYEQYF
clone size: many; V gene: TRBV24-1; J gene: TRBJ1-4; CDR3 protein: CATSDVDSELFF
clone size: -; V gene: TRBV3-1; J gene: TRBJ2-7; CDR3 protein: CASSLRQGLGYEQYF
clone size: many; V gene: TRBV5-1; J gene: TRBJ1-1; CDR3 protein: CASSSTPTGSTEAFF
clone size: many; V gene: TRBV5-1; J gene: TRBJ2-3; CDR3 protein: CASSTTGPDTQYF
clone size: many; V gene: TRBV3-1; J gene: TRBJ2-7; CDR3 protein: CASSRNLRESPYEQYF
clone size: -; V gene: TRBV20-1; J gene: TRBJ2-7; CDR3 protein: CSARGIVRRAAYEQYF
clone size: few; V gene: TRBV12-3/TRBV12-4; J gene: TRBJ1-1; CDR3 protein: CASSERVLGDTEAFF
clone size: many; V gene: TRBV14; J gene: TRBJ2-3; CDR3 protein: CASSQVRGTDTQYF
clone size: many; V gene: TRBV28; J gene: TRBJ2-7; CDR3 protein: CASSLNRQSVYEQYF
clone size: few; V gene: TRBV7-3; J gene: TRBJ2-1; CDR3 protein: CASSLGRGPSEQFF
clone size: many; V gene: TRBV7-2; J gene: TRBJ1-2; CDR3 protein: CASSTNTDRLLGYGYTF
clone size: many; V gene: TRBV11-2; J gene: TRBJ2-5; CDR3 protein: CASSFAQETQYF
clone size: -; V gene: TRBV20-1; J gene: TRBJ2-1; CDR3 protein: CSANPFPPPGTGVYNEQFF